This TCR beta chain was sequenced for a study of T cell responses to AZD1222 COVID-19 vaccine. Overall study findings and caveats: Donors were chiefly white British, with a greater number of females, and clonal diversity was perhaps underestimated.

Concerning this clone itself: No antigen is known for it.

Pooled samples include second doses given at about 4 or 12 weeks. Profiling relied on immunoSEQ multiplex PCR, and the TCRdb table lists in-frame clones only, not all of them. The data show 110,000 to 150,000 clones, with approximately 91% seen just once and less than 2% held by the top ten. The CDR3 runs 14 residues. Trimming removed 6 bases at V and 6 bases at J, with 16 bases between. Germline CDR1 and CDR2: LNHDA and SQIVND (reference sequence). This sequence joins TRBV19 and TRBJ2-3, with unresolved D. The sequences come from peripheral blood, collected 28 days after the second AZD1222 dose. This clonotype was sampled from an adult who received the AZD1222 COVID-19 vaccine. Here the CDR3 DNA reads TGTGCCAGTAGGAGGTCCCGGAGTTCGGATACGCAGTATTTT. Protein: CASRRSRSSDTQYF.